This TCR beta chain was identified during a study of blood T cells in healthy people across ages. Germline V gene sequence: CDR1 SGHRS, CDR2 YFSETQ. The CDR3 has 15 amino acids. Trimming pared 2 bases from V and 0 bases from J, leaving 12 bases between. They isolated at least 7 million PBMCs from each sample. Next came a second PCR, run for about 6 to 11 cycles, which used a sample-barcoded 5' primer along with a J-beta primer mix. Each of the cDNA molecules was tagged by a template-switch adaptor with 12 random nucleotides. TCRdb re-called the 5' RACE reads through MiXCR, storing one row per CDR3 protein. Of about 640,000 distinct CDR3 sequences in the sample, around 38% were seen once.

This sequence was found in a man older than 75 in good health. The sample comprised blood. The chain recombines TRBV5-1 with TRBJ2-7; D may correspond to TRBD1 or TRBD2 (5 bases each). CDR3 amino acids: CASSFTGTASYEQYF. CDR3 nucleotides: TGCGCCAGCAGCTTCACCGGGACGGCCTCCTACGAGCAGTACTTC.